Following are 26 T cell receptor beta chains from one sample sequenced in a study of blood T cell repertoires in COVID-19. TCRdb's copy holds only in-frame clones and misses some; the assay was immunoSEQ multiplex PCR. The top ten hold about 4.2% of the sample, which has roughly 140,000 clones, roughly four fifths seen once. Sequencing was carried out using peripheral blood. The receptors were gathered from a woman at least 80 years old with acute or convalescent COVID-19.

CDR3 region: CASSTSGVASGNTIYF. The CDR3 DNA sequence: TGTGCCAGCAGTACCTCCGGGGTCGCGTCTGGAAACACCATATATTTT. The chain carries TRBV28 and TRBJ1-3; no definite D call. Germline-derived CDR1 and CDR2 are MDHEN and SYDVKM. V dropped 5 bases and J dropped 1 base, with 15 bases sitting between them. This CDR3 region has 16 residues.

This chain connects TRBV20-1 to TRBJ2-7, with D possibly TRBD1 on 6 matching bases. Deletions cut 3 bases from V and 0 bases from J, with 9 bases between. CDR1 and CDR2 (germline): DFQATT, SNEGSKA (reference sequence). The CDR3 consists of 13 residues. The CDR3 sequence is CSASTGSSYEQYF. CDR3 nucleotide sequence: TGCAGTGCTAGTACAGGGAGCTCCTACGAGCAGTACTTC.

The chain recombines TRBV5-1 with TRBJ2-2; TRBD2 is a possible D gene (5 bases). The CDR3 is 12 residues long. Germline values: CDR1 SGHRS, CDR2 YFSETQ. Trimming removed 7 bases from V and 6 bases from J, with 10 bases in between. CDR3 in amino acids: CASYEGPGELFF. CDR3 DNA: TGCGCCAGCTACGAGGGCCCCGGGGAGCTGTTTTTT.

This chain joins TRBV18 and TRBJ1-5; D remains unclear. The CDR3 has 13 residues. Deletions cut 3 bases from V and 9 bases from J, with 12 bases between. The germline V gene has CDR1 KGHSH and CDR2 LQKENI. CDR3 region: CASSPEGFGPQHF. The CDR3, as DNA: TGTGCCAGCTCACCTGAGGGATTTGGGCCCCAGCATTTT. The full variable domain, in which reference TRBV18 and TRBJ1-5 provide the parts outside the CDR3, is NAGVMQNPRHLVRRRGQEARLRCSPMKGHSHVYWYRQLPEEGLKFMVYLQKENIIDESGMPKERFSAEFPKEGPSILRIQQVVRGDSAAYFCASSPEGFGPQHFGDGTRLSIL.

This chain uses TRBV6-5 with TRBJ2-1, with D tentatively TRBD2 (6 bases). The CDR3 spans 15 residues. CDR1 is MNHEY, CDR2 SVGAGI, per germline. V dropped 7 bases and J dropped 4 bases, with 17 bases sitting between them. The CDR3 coding sequence is TGTGCCAGCATTCGATTGGCGGGAACTTACAATGAGCAGTTCTTC. It specifies CASIRLAGTYNEQFF.

This rearrangement joins TRBV28 to TRBJ1-1; D call uncertain. V lost 1 base and J 1 base, leaving 7 bases between the germline ends. The CDR3 totals 14 residues. Germline CDR1 is MDHEN and CDR2 is SYDVKM. CDR3: CASSLYRANTEAFF. The CDR3, as DNA: TGTGCCAGCAGTTTATACAGAGCGAACACTGAAGCTTTCTTT.

This rearrangement joins TRBV2 to TRBJ1-4; no firm D call. There are 11 residues in the CDR3. Germline CDR1 is SNHLY and CDR2 is FYNNEI. The V end was cut by 6 bases, the J end by 15 bases, with 14 bases between. As DNA, the CDR3 is TGTGCCAGCAGCGGTGGGCCGGGAGTGTTTTTT. Translated, it gives CASSGGPGVFF. The full variable domain, with the rest looked up from reference TRBV2 and TRBJ1-4, is EPEVTQTPSHQVTQMGQEVILRCVPISNHLYFYWYRQILGQKVEFLVSFYNNEISEKSEIFDDQFSVERPDGSNFTLKIRSTKLEDSAMYFCASSGGPGVFFGSGTQLSVL.

The gene calls are TRBV5-6 and TRBJ2-7; 8 bases are a match to TRBD1. The CDR3 length is 14 residues. Germline V gene lookup returns CDR1 SGHDT and CDR2 YYEEEE. Germline trimming cut 3 bases from V and 4 bases from J; bases unmatched to any gene: 6. CDR3 coding DNA: TGTGCCAGCAGCTATCCAGGGGGCGGGTACGAGCAGTACTTC. Its translation: CASSYPGGGYEQYF.

The J gene is TRBJ1-4, the V gene TRBV11-2, with D possibly being TRBD1 (5 bases). V was trimmed by 2 bases and J by 5 bases, leaving 21 bases between them. The germline gives CDR1 SGHAT, CDR2 FQNNGV. CDR3 length: 18 amino acids. The CDR3 is CASSLTVGGTAQNEKLFF. In nucleotides, the CDR3 is TGTGCCAGCAGCTTAACGGTGGGGGGGACGGCTCAGAATGAAAAACTGTTTTTT.

The chain combines TRBV3-1 (or the pseudogene TRBV3-2) with TRBJ2-7; 7 nucleotides line up with TRBD2. The CDR3 spans 14 residues. Looked up from germline, CDR1 is LGHDT and CDR2 is YNNKEL (reference sequence). V gave up 3 bases and J gave up 5 bases; unmatched junction bases: 7. The CDR3 coding sequence is TGTGCCAGCAGCCATGGTGGGAGGGGCCACGAGCAGTACTTC. It is translated as CASSHGGRGHEQYF.

The CDR3 bases are TGTGCCAGCAATAGAAGGGGCAGGGTCTACGAGCAGTACTTC. Translation gives CASNRRGRVYEQYF. The chain couples TRBV28 to TRBJ2-7, with a possible D match to TRBD1 (5 bases). V was shortened by 7 bases and J by 3 bases, with 16 bases between the two germline ends. This CDR3 is built from 14 residues. Germline loops: CDR1 MDHEN, CDR2 SYDVKM.

This chain joins TRBV29-1 and TRBJ1-2, with 9 bases lining up with TRBD1. The germline CDR1 and CDR2 sequences are SQVTM and ANQGSEA. The junction had 5 bases not matched to a gene; V was cut back by 4 bases and J by 5 bases. The CDR3 length is 13 residues. CDR3 sequence reads: CSVVTGGWYGYTF. The CDR3, as DNA: TGCAGCGTTGTGACAGGGGGTTGGTATGGCTACACCTTC.

The rearrangement links TRBV10-3 to TRBJ2-1; D possibly corresponds to TRBD2 (5 bases). Germline CDR1 and CDR2: ENHRY and SYGVKD. V was pared by 10 bases and J by 5 bases, with 18 bases between. This CDR3 has 14 amino acids. This CDR3 reads CATEGSTTNNEQFF. CDR3 nucleotide sequence: TGTGCCACCGAGGGCAGTACGACAAACAATGAGCAGTTCTTC.

The J gene is TRBJ2-2, the V gene TRBV6-5, with 11 bases identical to TRBD2. Germline CDR1 MNHEY, CDR2 SVGAGI. V dropped 6 bases and J dropped 2; count of bases not matched to a gene: 2. CDR3 length: 15 amino acids. In DNA, the CDR3 is TGTGCCAGCAGCCTAGCGGGGGGAAACACCGGGGAGCTGTTTTTT. Translating gives CASSLAGGNTGELFF.

The DNA of the CDR3 is TGTGCCAGCTCACCTTCGACAGGGGCTGACACTGAAGCTTTCTTT. Residues: CASSPSTGADTEAFF. The rearrangement uses TRBV18 and TRBJ1-1, with TRBD1 matching over 8 bases. V dropped 3 bases and J dropped 3; count of bases not matched to a gene: 6. Germline values: CDR1 KGHSH, CDR2 LQKENI. The CDR3 loop spans 15 amino acids.

A few counts support this clone. The rearrangement joins TRBV4-1 to TRBJ1-1; D gene uncertain. The germline gives CDR1 MGHRA, CDR2 YSYEKL. The CDR3 totals 14 residues. V was trimmed by 4 bases and J by 0 bases, leaving 9 bases between them. CDR3 region: CASSLPTVNTEAFF. CDR3 nucleotide sequence: TGCGCCAGCAGCCTACCTACAGTGAACACTGAAGCTTTCTTT.

The chain uses TRBV6-5 and TRBJ2-1; 14 nucleotides align to TRBD2. The CDR3 is made up of 15 amino acids. V lost 7 bases and J lost 8; bases outside the gene matches: 7. Germline V gene lookup returns CDR1 MNHEY and CDR2 SVGAGI. CDR3 nucleotides: TGTGCCAGCACCGGACTAGCGGGAGGAAGCTATGAGCAGTTCTTC. This sequence encodes CASTGLAGGSYEQFF.

V and J are TRBV5-1 and TRBJ2-3, with 11 bases matching TRBD2. Trimming cost V 5 bases and J 0 bases; bases outside gene matches: 5. There are 16 residues in the CDR3. Germline V gene data show CDR1 as SGHRS and CDR2 as YFSETQ. DNA for the CDR3: TGCGCCAGCAGTATGGGACTAGCGGCTAGCACAGATACGCAGTATTTT. As protein: CASSMGLAASTDTQYF. The variable domain in full, completed from reference TRBV5-1 and TRBJ2-3, reads KAGVTQTPRYLIKTRGQQVTLSCSPISGHRSVSWYQQTPGQGLQFLFEYFSETQRNKGNFPGRFSGRQFSNSRSEMNVSTLELGDSALYLCASSMGLAASTDTQYFGPGTRLTVL.

The CDR3 loop is CASSERCGTAGCTEAFF. CDR3 in DNA: TGTGCCAGCAGTGAAAGATGTGGCACGGCGGGTTGCACTGAAGCTTTCTTT. This sequence joins TRBV6-1 and TRBJ1-1; D not certain. This CDR3 has 17 residues. Trimming stripped 2 bases from V and 4 bases from J, with 20 bases between. Germline values: CDR1 MNHNS, CDR2 SASEGT.

This chain uses TRBV19 with TRBJ1-1; D is unclear. Germline assignment: CDR1 LNHDA and CDR2 SQIVND (reference sequence). Trimming cost V 9 bases and J 0 bases, with 14 bases left between them. This CDR3 contains 14 residues. This chain's CDR3 is CASREGWMNTEAFF. CDR3 coding DNA: TGTGCCAGCCGGGAGGGTTGGATGAACACTGAAGCTTTCTTT.

The V call is TRBV6-5, the J call TRBJ1-5; D call uncertain. The CDR3 sequence is 15 residues long. The germline V and J ends were trimmed by 10 bases and 3 bases, with 19 bases remaining between them. Germline CDR1 MNHEY, CDR2 SVGAGI. The CDR3: CATTSFMQVNQPQHF. CDR3 nucleotide sequence: TGTGCCACCACATCCTTTATGCAGGTCAATCAGCCCCAGCATTTT.

The V and J genes are TRBV7-6 and TRBJ2-3; D not certain. Trimming took 1 base from V and 0 from J, leaving 8 bases between them. Germline values: CDR1 SGHVS, CDR2 FNYEAQ. CDR3 size: 15 residues. The CDR3 is CASSLVGVSTDTQYF. In DNA, the CDR3 is TGTGCCAGCAGCTTAGTCGGAGTGAGCACAGATACGCAGTATTTT.

This chain links TRBV7-2 with TRBJ1-3; perhaps TRBD1 as D (5 bases). The V and J ends lost 5 bases and 8 bases respectively, with 10 bases between them. Looked up from germline, CDR1 is SGHTA and CDR2 is FQGNSA. CDR3 length equals 12 residues. The CDR3 DNA is TGTGCCAGCAGCCCCCAGGGTCACACCATATATTTT. This encodes CASSPQGHTIYF. The whole variable domain, filled in from reference TRBV7-2 and TRBJ1-3, reads GAGVSQSPSNKVTEKGKDVELRCDPISGHTALYWYRQSLGQGLEFLIYFQGNSAPDKSGLPSDRFSAERTGGSVSTLTIQRTQQEDSAVYLCASSPQGHTIYFGEGSWLTVV.

The chain has TRBV28 and TRBJ2-3; D is unclear. The CDR3 sequence is 11 residues long. The ends were cut back, 6 bases at V and 6 bases at J, with 7 bases in the middle. Per germline, CDR1 MDHEN and CDR2 SYDVKM. In nucleotides, the CDR3 is TGTGCCAGCAGCTCTTATGATACGCAGTATTTT. Its protein is CASSSYDTQYF.

This chain joins TRBV2 and TRBJ1-1; tentatively, D is TRBD1 (5 bases). V dropped 6 bases and J dropped 5 bases, with 19 bases sitting between them. The CDR3 loop spans 15 amino acids. Germline V CDR1 and CDR2: SNHLY, FYNNEI. DNA for the CDR3: TGTGCCAGCAGCTTCGTGGTCGGGGGAGAGACTGAAGCTTTCTTT. Its protein product is CASSFVVGGETEAFF. Supplemented by reference TRBV2 and TRBJ1-1, the full variable domain reads EPEVTQTPSHQVTQMGQEVILRCVPISNHLYFYWYRQILGQKVEFLVSFYNNEISEKSEIFDDQFSVERPDGSNFTLKIRSTKLEDSAMYFCASSFVVGGETEAFFGQGTRLTVV.

The chain links TRBV7-3 to TRBJ2-5; 7 nucleotides align to TRBD1. V shed 4 bases, J shed 5 bases, and the junction held 7 bases outside the gene matches. This CDR3 is 14 amino acids long. The germline gives CDR1 SGHTA, CDR2 FQGTGA. CDR3 sequence (DNA): TGTGCCAGCAGCTACCCCGGGACAGACGAGACCCAGTACTTC. Amino acids: CASSYPGTDETQYF.